This passage covers 13 T cell receptor beta chains from one sample sequenced in a study of control samples from healthy donors and cancer patients. The protocol was immunoSEQ multiplex PCR, while the TCRdb copy is restricted to in-frame clones and leaves out a portion. The table shows around 99,000 clones, with roughly nine tenths occurring only once. Sequences were obtained from blood. Source of these receptors: a human donor in good health. The donor label of this sample is uncertain.

This chain joins TRBV5-1 and TRBJ1-5; D ambiguous. From germline, CDR1 is SGHRS and CDR2 YFSETQ. Trimming took 2 bases from V and 2 from J, leaving 8 bases between them. The CDR3 loop spans 14 amino acids. The CDR3 region is CASSFNGGNQPQHF. The CDR3 nucleotides read TGCGCCAGCAGCTTCAACGGCGGCAATCAGCCCCAGCATTTT. Variable domain in full (rest from reference TRBV5-1 and TRBJ1-5): KAGVTQTPRYLIKTRGQQVTLSCSPISGHRSVSWYQQTPGQGLQFLFEYFSETQRNKGNFPGRFSGRQFSNSRSEMNVSTLELGDSALYLCASSFNGGNQPQHFGDGTRLSIL.

The chain couples TRBV3-1 (or the pseudogene TRBV3-2) to TRBJ2-7; 11 bases fit TRBD1. The CDR3 sequence is 13 residues long. With V trimmed by 5 bases and J by 12 bases, 9 bases remained unmatched. The germline CDR1 and CDR2 sequences are LGHDT and YNNKEL (reference sequence). The CDR3 DNA sequence: TGTGCCAGCAGCGCCGGCGGACAGGGGGCCCCGTACTTC. It specifies CASSAGGQGAPYF.

DNA for the CDR3: TGTGCCAGCAGCCTACAGACTAGCGGGGGGTACAATGAGCAGTTCTTC. Its protein product is CASSLQTSGGYNEQFF. The chain couples TRBV16 to TRBJ2-1, with 13 bases aligning to TRBD2. Germline V gene lookup returns CDR1 KGHSY and CDR2 FQNENV. The V gene end was trimmed by 4 bases and the J gene end by 4 bases; junction bases not matched to a gene: 4. This CDR3 is 16 amino acids long.

This chain links TRBV29-1 with TRBJ2-7, with D perhaps matching TRBD1 or TRBD2 (5 bases each). The germline V and J ends were trimmed by 3 bases and 2 bases, with 17 bases remaining between them. This CDR3 is 15 amino acids long. Germline loops: CDR1 SQVTM, CDR2 ANQGSEA. In DNA form, the CDR3 reads TGCAGCGTTGAGAACCCGGGACGGCCAACCTACGAGCAGTACTTC. Protein: CSVENPGRPTYEQYF.

This sequence joins TRBV6-6 and TRBJ2-3; no clear D. The ends were cut back, 2 bases at V and 6 bases at J, with 6 bases in the middle. CDR3 length: 12 amino acids. CDR1 and CDR2 (germline): MNHNY, SVGAGI (reference sequence). CDR3 bases: TGTGCCAGCAGTTACCTGGGGGATACGCAGTATTTT. Its protein product is CASSYLGDTQYF.

The V gene is TRBV29-1, the J gene TRBJ2-5, with TRBD1 as a possible D gene (5 bases). V was pared by 4 bases and J by 0 bases, with 15 bases between. From germline, CDR1 is SQVTM and CDR2 ANQGSEA. CDR3 size: 15 residues. The CDR3 loop is CSVGLGAAYQETQYF. The CDR3 DNA reads TGCAGCGTTGGTTTAGGGGCCGCGTACCAAGAGACCCAGTACTTC.

This sequence joins TRBV5-1 and TRBJ2-3; D ambiguous. The ends were cut back, 0 bases at V and 6 bases at J, with 11 bases in the middle. From germline, CDR1 is SGHRS and CDR2 YFSETQ. The CDR3 runs 14 residues. The CDR3 sequence is CASSLGRGRDTQYF. In nucleotides, the CDR3 is TGCGCCAGCAGCTTGGGGCGAGGAAGGGATACGCAGTATTTT.

The V call is TRBV5-1, the J call TRBJ2-1; TRBD2 agrees at 10 bases. The length of the CDR3 is 15 residues. The V segment lost 0 bases and the J segment 6 bases; nucleotides outside the gene matches: 3. The germline V gene encodes CDR1 SGHRS and CDR2 YFSETQ. The CDR3 protein is CASSLASGGANEQFF. CDR3 bases: TGCGCCAGCAGCTTGGCGAGCGGGGGGGCCAATGAGCAGTTCTTC.

This clone was detected only once. The chain combines TRBV30 with TRBJ1-6; the D gene is possibly TRBD1 (6 bases). V shed 4 bases and J shed 7 bases, with 17 bases lying between them. The germline gives CDR1 GTSNPN, CDR2 SVGIG (reference sequence). The CDR3 spans 15 residues. The CDR3 loop is CAWTRGGRRNSPLHF. CDR3 bases: TGTGCCTGGACTCGGGGGGGCAGGAGAAATTCACCCCTCCACTTT.

The chain is built from TRBV2 and TRBJ2-7; 7 bases match TRBD1. The CDR3 totals 14 residues. V shed 4 bases and J 3 bases; nucleotides not matched to a gene: 6. Germline V lookup: CDR1 SNHLY, CDR2 FYNNEI. The CDR3, as DNA: TGTGCCAGCAGTGGACAGGGAAGGGGCTACGAGCAGTACTTC. This codes for CASSGQGRGYEQYF. Using reference TRBV2 and TRBJ2-7 for the parts outside the CDR3, the full variable domain is EPEVTQTPSHQVTQMGQEVILRCVPISNHLYFYWYRQILGQKVEFLVSFYNNEISEKSEIFDDQFSVERPDGSNFTLKIRSTKLEDSAMYFCASSGQGRGYEQYFGPGTRLTVT.

This sequence joins TRBV23-1 and TRBJ2-4; no firm D call. TRBV23-1 is an ORF; its function is uncertain. V was clipped by 2 bases and J by 1 base, with 12 bases between them. This CDR3 contains 16 residues. The CDR3 DNA sequence: TGCGCCAGCAGTCAAAGCAAGTTGTGGGCCAAAAACATTCAGTACTTC. Translating gives CASSQSKLWAKNIQYF.

This rearrangement joins TRBV6-4 to TRBJ1-2; TRBD1 agrees at 8 bases. The germline V gene encodes CDR1 MRHNA and CDR2 SNTAGT. J lost 6 bases, V lost 5 bases, and 5 bases had no gene match. This CDR3 is 13 amino acids long. This CDR3 is CASSRDRSDGYTF. The CDR3 DNA follows: TGTGCCAGCAGTAGGGACAGGTCGGATGGCTACACCTTC.

CDR3 DNA: TGTGCCAGCAGCCCCCGAAATGCCCCCTACAATGAGCAGTTCTTC. Its protein product is CASSPRNAPYNEQFF. The chain combines TRBV14 with TRBJ2-1, with D unresolved. Germline V gene lookup returns CDR1 SGHDN and CDR2 FVKESK. The V and J ends lost 4 bases and 2 bases respectively, with 12 bases between them. There are 15 residues in the CDR3.